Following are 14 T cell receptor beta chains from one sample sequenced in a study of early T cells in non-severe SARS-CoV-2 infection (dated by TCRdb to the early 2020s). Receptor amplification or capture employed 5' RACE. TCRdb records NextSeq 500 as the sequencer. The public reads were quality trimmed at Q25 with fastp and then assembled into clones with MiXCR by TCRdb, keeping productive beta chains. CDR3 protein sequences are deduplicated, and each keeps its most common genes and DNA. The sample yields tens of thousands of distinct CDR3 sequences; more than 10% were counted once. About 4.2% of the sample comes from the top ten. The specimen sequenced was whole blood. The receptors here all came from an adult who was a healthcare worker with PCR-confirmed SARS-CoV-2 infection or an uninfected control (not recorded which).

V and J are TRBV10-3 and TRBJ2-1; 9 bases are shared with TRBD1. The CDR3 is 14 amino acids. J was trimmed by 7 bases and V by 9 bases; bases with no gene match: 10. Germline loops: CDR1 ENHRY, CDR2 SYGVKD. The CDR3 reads CAISRDREWNEQFF. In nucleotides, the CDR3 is TGTGCCATATCCCGGGACAGGGAATGGAATGAGCAGTTCTTC.

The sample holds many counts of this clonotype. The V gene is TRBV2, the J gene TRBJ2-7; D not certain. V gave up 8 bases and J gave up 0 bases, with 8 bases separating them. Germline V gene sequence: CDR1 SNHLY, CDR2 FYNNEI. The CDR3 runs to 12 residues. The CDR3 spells CASAYSSYEQYF. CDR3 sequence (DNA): TGTGCCAGCGCCTACAGCTCCTACGAGCAGTACTTC.

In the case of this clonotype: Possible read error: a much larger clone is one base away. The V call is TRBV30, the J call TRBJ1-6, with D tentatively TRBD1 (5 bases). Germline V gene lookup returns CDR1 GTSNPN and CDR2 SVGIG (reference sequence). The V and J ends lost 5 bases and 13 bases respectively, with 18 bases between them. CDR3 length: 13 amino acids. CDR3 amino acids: CAWGRGEMRPLHF. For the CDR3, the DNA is TGTGCCTGGGGACGGGGGGAGATGCGGCCCCTCCACTTT.

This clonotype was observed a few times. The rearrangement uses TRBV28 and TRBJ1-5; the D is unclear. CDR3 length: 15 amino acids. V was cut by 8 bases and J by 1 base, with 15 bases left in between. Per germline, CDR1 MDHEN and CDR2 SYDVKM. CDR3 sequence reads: CASSQIRVSNQPQHF. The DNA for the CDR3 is TGTGCCAGCTCCCAAATCCGTGTAAGCAATCAGCCCCAGCATTTT. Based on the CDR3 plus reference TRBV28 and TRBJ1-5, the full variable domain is DVKVTQSSRYLVKRTGEKVFLECVQDMDHENMFWYRQDPGLGLRLIYFSYDVKMKEKGDIPEGYSVSREKKERFSLILESASTNQTSMYLCASSQIRVSNQPQHFGDGTRLSIL.

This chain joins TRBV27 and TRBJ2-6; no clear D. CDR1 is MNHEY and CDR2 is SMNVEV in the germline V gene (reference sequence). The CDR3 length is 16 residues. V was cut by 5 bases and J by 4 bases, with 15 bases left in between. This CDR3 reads CASSESYVSGANVLTF. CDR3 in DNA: TGTGCCAGCAGTGAGAGCTACGTTTCCGGGGCCAACGTCCTGACTTTC.

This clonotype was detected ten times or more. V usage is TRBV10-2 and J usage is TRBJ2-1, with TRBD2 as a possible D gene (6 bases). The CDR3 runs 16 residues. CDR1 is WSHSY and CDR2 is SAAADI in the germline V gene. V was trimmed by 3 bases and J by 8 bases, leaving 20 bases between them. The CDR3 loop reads CASSDHINGRVDEQFF. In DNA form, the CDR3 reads TGCGCCAGCAGTGATCATATCAACGGGAGAGTCGATGAGCAGTTCTTC.

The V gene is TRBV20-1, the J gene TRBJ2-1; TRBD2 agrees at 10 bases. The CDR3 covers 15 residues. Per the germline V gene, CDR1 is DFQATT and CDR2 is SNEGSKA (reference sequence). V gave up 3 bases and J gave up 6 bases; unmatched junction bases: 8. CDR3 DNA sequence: TGCAGTGCTAGTCCACCTAGCGGGAGTTTCAATGAGCAGTTCTTC. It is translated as CSASPPSGSFNEQFF.

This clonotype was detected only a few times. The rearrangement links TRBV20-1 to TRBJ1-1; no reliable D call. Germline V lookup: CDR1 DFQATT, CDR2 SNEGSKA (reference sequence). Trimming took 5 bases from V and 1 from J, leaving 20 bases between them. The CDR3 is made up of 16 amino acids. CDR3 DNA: TGCAGTGCTCCCGATCCGGATAGATCCCCGAACACTGAAGCTTTCTTT. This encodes CSAPDPDRSPNTEAFF.

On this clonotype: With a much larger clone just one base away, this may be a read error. CDR3 protein: CTSSLVPSAKGTEAFF. CDR3 DNA sequence: TGTACCAGCAGCTTGGTTCCTTCCGCGAAGGGGACTGAAGCTTTCTTT. This chain connects TRBV7-8 to TRBJ1-1, with D maybe TRBD1 (5 bases). CDR1 SGHVS and CDR2 FQNEAQ come from the germline V gene. CDR3 length: 16 residues.

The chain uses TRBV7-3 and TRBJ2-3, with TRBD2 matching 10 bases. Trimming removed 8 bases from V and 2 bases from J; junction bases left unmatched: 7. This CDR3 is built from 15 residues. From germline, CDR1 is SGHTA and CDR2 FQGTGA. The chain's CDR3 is CASSSGSAYTDTQYF. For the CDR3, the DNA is TGTGCCAGCTCTAGCGGGAGCGCTTACACAGATACGCAGTATTTT.

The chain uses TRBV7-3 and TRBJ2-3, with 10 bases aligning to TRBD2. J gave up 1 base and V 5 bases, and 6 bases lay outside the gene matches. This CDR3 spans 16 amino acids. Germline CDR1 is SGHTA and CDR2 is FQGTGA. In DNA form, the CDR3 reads TGTGCCAGCAGCAACCAGGGGACTAGCGGCACAGATACGCAGTATTTT. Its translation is CASSNQGTSGTDTQYF.

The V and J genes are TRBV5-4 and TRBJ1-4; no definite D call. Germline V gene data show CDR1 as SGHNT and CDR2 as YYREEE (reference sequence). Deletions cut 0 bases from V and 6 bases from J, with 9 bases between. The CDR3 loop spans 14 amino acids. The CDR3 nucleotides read TGTGCCAGCAGCTTGGAGGGCCCGGATGAAAAACTGTTTTTT. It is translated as CASSLEGPDEKLFF.

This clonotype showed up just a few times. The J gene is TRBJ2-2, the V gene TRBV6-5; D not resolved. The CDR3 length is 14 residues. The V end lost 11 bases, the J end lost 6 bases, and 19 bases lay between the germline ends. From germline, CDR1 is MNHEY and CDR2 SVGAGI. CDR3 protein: CASRTSRVPGELFF. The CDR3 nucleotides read TGTGCCTCTCGCACCAGTCGAGTTCCCGGGGAGCTGTTTTTT.

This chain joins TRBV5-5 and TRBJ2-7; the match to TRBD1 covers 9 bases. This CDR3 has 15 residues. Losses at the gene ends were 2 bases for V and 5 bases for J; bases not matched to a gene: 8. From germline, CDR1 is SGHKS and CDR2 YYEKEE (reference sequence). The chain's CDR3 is CASSFRDRVVDEQYF. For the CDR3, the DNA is TGTGCCAGCAGCTTCCGGGACAGGGTAGTAGACGAGCAGTACTTC.